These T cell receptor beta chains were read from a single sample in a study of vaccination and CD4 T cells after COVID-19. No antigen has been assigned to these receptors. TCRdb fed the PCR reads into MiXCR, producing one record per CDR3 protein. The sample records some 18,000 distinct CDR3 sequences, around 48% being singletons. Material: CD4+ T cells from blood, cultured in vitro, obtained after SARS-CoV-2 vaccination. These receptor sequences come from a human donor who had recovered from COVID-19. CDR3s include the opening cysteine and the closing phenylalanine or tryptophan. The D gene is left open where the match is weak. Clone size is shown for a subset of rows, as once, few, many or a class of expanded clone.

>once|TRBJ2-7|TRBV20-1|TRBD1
CSARARDRVLREQYF
TGCAGTGCTAGAGCCCGGGACAGGGTTTTACGCGAGCAGTACTTC
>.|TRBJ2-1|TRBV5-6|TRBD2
CASSLSGRAGHEQFF
TGTGCCAGCAGCCTTAGCGGGAGGGCCGGGCATGAGCAGTTCTTC
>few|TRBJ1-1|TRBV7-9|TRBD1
CASSFPGGANEAFF
TGTGCCAGCAGCTTCCCAGGGGGCGCGAATGAAGCTTTCTTT
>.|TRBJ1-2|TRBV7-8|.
CASSLEYGYTF
TGTGCCAGCAGCTTAGAGTATGGCTACACCTTC
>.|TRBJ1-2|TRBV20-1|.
CSANLDKNYGYTF
TGCAGTGCTAACCTGGACAAGAACTATGGCTACACCTTC
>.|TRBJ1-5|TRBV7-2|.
CASSLELGVRQPQHF
TGTGCCAGCAGCTTAGAATTGGGGGTCCGACAGCCCCAGCATTTT
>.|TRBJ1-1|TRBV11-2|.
CASSLDHANTEAFF
TGTGCCAGCAGCTTAGATCATGCGAACACTGAAGCTTTCTTT
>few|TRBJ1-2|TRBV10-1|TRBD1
CASSEPGGYGYTF
TGCGCCAGCAGTGAACCAGGGGGCTATGGCTACACCTTC
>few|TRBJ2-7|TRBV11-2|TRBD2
CASSFSGRSPEQYF
TGTGCCAGCAGCTTTAGCGGGAGATCGCCCGAGCAGTACTTC
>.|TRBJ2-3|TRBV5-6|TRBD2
CASSLWGGPTDTQYF
TGTGCCAGCAGCCTATGGGGGGGACCCACAGATACGCAGTATTTT
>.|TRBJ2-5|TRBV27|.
CASSYAGAHEWETQYF
TGTGCCAGCAGCTACGCCGGGGCTCATGAATGGGAGACCCAGTACTTC
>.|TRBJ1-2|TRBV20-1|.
CSAGEVGITYRYTF
TGCAGTGCTGGGGAGGTGGGGATAACCTATCGCTACACCTTC
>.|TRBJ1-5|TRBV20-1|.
CSATLPGTSLLRPQHF
TGCAGTGCTACTCTACCCGGGACATCTCTCCTTCGTCCCCAGCATTTT